This is a list of T cell receptor beta chains from one sample in a study of type 1 and type 2 diabetes patients. From the multiplex PCR reads, TCRdb called clonotypes with MiXCR, one entry per CDR3 protein. The data contain about 290,000 distinct CDR3 sequences, approximately 50% of them singletons. Sequencing input: peripheral blood mononuclear cells (PBMCs). All receptors derive from a man between 18 and 35 years old with type 2 diabetes. The CDR3 runs from the conserved cysteine through the conserved F or W. D genes are given only for firm matches. Clone size is shown for a subset of rows, as once, few, many or a class of expanded clone.

>TRBD1|TRBJ1-1|TRBV6-6|-
CASSHRDSTEAFF
TGTGCCAGCAGCCACAGGGACAGCACTGAAGCTTTCTTT
>TRBD1|TRBJ1-3|TRBV2|-
CASSPGTGTGNTIYF
TGTGCCAGCAGTCCCGGGACAGGGACTGGAAACACCATATATTTT
>-|TRBJ2-5|TRBV24-1|-
CATSEFTSGEETQYF
TGTGCCACCAGTGAATTTACCTCAGGGGAAGAGACCCAGTACTTC
>-|TRBJ2-1|TRBV11-3|-
CASSFRPLDKQFF
TGTGCCAGCAGTTTTAGACCCCTGGACAAGCAGTTCTTC
>TRBD1|TRBJ1-1|TRBV12-3/TRBV12-4|-
CASSPGQVRAFF
TGTGCCAGCAGCCCTGGACAGGTTCGGGCTTTCTTT
>TRBD1|TRBJ2-7|TRBV15|-
CATSSDRVVEGQYF
TGTGCCACCAGCAGCGACAGGGTTGTAGAAGGGCAGTACTTC
>TRBD2|TRBJ2-1|TRBV6-6|-
CASRRTSMNNEQFF
TGTGCCAGCAGGAGGACTAGCATGAACAATGAGCAGTTCTTC
>-|TRBJ2-7|TRBV7-6|-
CASSHRGASYEQYF
TGTGCCAGCTCCCACCGGGGGGCCTCCTACGAGCAGTACTTC
>-|TRBJ2-3|TRBV19|few
CASSIQGGGPDTQYF
TGTGCCAGTAGCATACAGGGAGGGGGCCCAGATACGCAGTATTTT
>-|TRBJ2-2|TRBV28|-
CASSRLGTSTGELFF
TGTGCCAGCAGCCGTCTAGGGACCTCCACCGGGGAGCTGTTTTTT
>-|TRBJ1-5|TRBV7-6|-
CASSLGDRNSNQPQHF
TGTGCCAGCAGCTTAGGCGACAGAAATAGCAATCAGCCCCAGCATTTT
>TRBD1|TRBJ2-7|TRBV15|many
CATSRYRDSYEQYF
TGTGCCACCAGCAGATACCGGGACAGCTACGAGCAGTACTTC
>-|TRBJ1-2|TRBV6-5|-
CASSYADEYTF
TGTGCCAGCAGTTACGCGGACGAATACACCTTC
>TRBD1|TRBJ1-5|TRBV15|few
CATSRSPGQGGQPQHF
TGTGCCACCAGCAGATCCCCGGGACAGGGCGGTCAGCCCCAGCATTTT
>TRBD2|TRBJ2-2|TRBV6-6|few
CASSSPREREHGELFF
TGTGCCAGCAGTTCCCCCAGGGAGCGGGAGCACGGGGAGCTGTTTTTT
>-|TRBJ2-7|TRBV14|-
CASSQDIGPYEQYF
TGTGCCAGCAGCCAAGATATCGGGCCCTATGAGCAGTACTTC
>TRBD1|TRBJ1-2|TRBV29-1|-
CSVRDRGTYGYTF
TGCAGCGTGAGGGACAGGGGAACATATGGCTACACCTTC
>-|TRBJ2-1|TRBV2|few
CASRILPYNEQFF
TGTGCCAGCAGGATACTCCCCTACAATGAGCAGTTCTTC
>-|TRBJ2-1|TRBV20-1|few
CSARDRGPHNEQFF
TGCAGTGCTAGAGATCGGGGACCCCACAATGAGCAGTTCTTC
>-|TRBJ2-3|TRBV7-9|-
CASSLGGHNTDTQYF
TGTGCCAGCAGCTTAGGGGGGCACAACACAGATACGCAGTATTTT
>-|TRBJ2-5|TRBV11-3|few
CASSASFIETQYF
TGTGCCAGCAGCGCCTCTTTTATCGAGACCCAGTACTTC
>-|TRBJ1-5|TRBV6-5|-
CASSPQGLGNQPQHF
TGTGCCAGCAGCCCTCAGGGTTTAGGCAATCAGCCCCAGCATTTT
>TRBD2|TRBJ2-3|TRBV10-3|few
CAISTSARGADTQYF
TGTGCCATCAGTACTAGCGCGAGGGGCGCAGATACGCAGTATTTT
>-|TRBJ2-7|TRBV5-1|-
CAGSLGAREQYF
TGCGCCGGCAGCTTGGGAGCGAGGGAGCAGTACTTC
>-|TRBJ2-1|TRBV5-1|-
CASSSELLGSNNEQFF
TGCGCCAGCAGCTCCGAACTTCTCGGAAGCAACAATGAGCAGTTCTTC
>-|TRBJ1-1|TRBV12-5|few
CASGFQGGNTEAFF
TGTGCTAGTGGTTTTCAGGGAGGGAACACTGAAGCTTTCTTT
>TRBD2|TRBJ2-5|TRBV4-2|few
CASSQDPSGGIETQYF
TGTGCCAGCAGCCAAGATCCTAGCGGGGGTATAGAGACCCAGTACTTC
>TRBD1|TRBJ1-2|TRBV18|-
CASSPAGTGVNGYTF
TGTGCCAGCTCACCAGCCGGGACAGGGGTTAATGGCTACACCTTC
>TRBD2|TRBJ2-7|TRBV6-5|-
CASSYSRGLYTYEQYF
TGTGCCAGCAGTTACTCGCGGGGACTATACACCTACGAGCAGTACTTC
>TRBD1|TRBJ2-5|TRBV10-1|many
CASEPRDSQETQYF
TGCGCCAGCGAACCCCGGGACAGTCAAGAGACCCAGTACTTC
>TRBD1|TRBJ1-1|TRBV27|once
CASSLSTGGHVTEAFF
TGTGCCAGCAGCTTATCGACAGGGGGCCATGTGACTGAAGCTTTCTTT
>-|TRBJ2-7|TRBV7-3|-
CTSSADGPYEQYF
TGTACCAGCAGCGCGGACGGTCCCTACGAGCAGTACTTC
>-|TRBJ1-5|TRBV5-1|-
CASSLVAGQPQHF
TGCGCCAGCAGCTTGGTGGCGGGTCAGCCCCAGCATTTT
>-|TRBJ1-4|TRBV9|-
CASSEDTGATNEKLFF
TGTGCCAGCAGTGAAGATACGGGCGCAACTAATGAAAAACTGTTTTTT
>-|TRBJ2-5|TRBV7-8|many
CASSLAGLGETQYF
TGTGCCAGCAGCTTAGCTGGGTTGGGAGAGACCCAGTACTTC
>TRBD1|TRBJ2-2|TRBV29-1|few
CSVDGQGANTGELFF
TGCAGCGTTGACGGGCAGGGGGCAAACACCGGGGAGCTGTTTTTT
>-|TRBJ2-3|TRBV10-2|-
CASSGVLSDPDTQYF
TGCGCCAGCAGTGGAGTTTTGTCTGACCCAGATACGCAGTATTTT
>-|TRBJ2-7|TRBV20-1|-
CSAERGTGSYEQYF
TGCAGTGCAGAGAGAGGGACGGGCTCCTACGAGCAGTACTTC
>-|TRBJ2-2|TRBV19|-
CASTHREAGELFF
TGTGCCAGCACCCACAGGGAGGCCGGGGAGCTGTTTTTT
>TRBD2|TRBJ2-1|TRBV19|-
CASSIRRGVIDEQFF
TGTGCCAGTAGTATTAGGCGGGGGGTCATCGATGAGCAGTTCTTC
>TRBD1|TRBJ2-2|TRBV30|-
CAWSVRLRTGAWTNTGELFF
TGTGCCTGGAGTGTAAGGCTGCGGACAGGGGCTTGGACGAACACCGGGGAGCTGTTTTTT
>-|TRBJ1-1|TRBV29-1|-
CSVAAWGANTEAFF
TGCAGCGTCGCGGCCTGGGGGGCGAACACTGAAGCTTTCTTT
>TRBD1|TRBJ1-5|TRBV6-1|-
CASSRTGEQQPQHF
TGTGCCAGCAGCAGGACAGGGGAACAGCAGCCCCAGCATTTT
>-|TRBJ2-7|TRBV7-3|few
CASSLSGPGYEQYF
TGTGCCAGCAGCCTTTCGGGACCTGGGTACGAGCAGTACTTC
>-|TRBJ2-7|TRBV6-5|-
CASSYGRSLMEQYF
TGTGCCAGCAGTTACGGCAGGTCCCTTATGGAGCAGTACTTC
>TRBD1|TRBJ1-1|TRBV28|-
CASSRPGQATTEAFF
TGTGCCAGCAGCCGCCCGGGACAGGCAACCACTGAAGCTTTCTTT